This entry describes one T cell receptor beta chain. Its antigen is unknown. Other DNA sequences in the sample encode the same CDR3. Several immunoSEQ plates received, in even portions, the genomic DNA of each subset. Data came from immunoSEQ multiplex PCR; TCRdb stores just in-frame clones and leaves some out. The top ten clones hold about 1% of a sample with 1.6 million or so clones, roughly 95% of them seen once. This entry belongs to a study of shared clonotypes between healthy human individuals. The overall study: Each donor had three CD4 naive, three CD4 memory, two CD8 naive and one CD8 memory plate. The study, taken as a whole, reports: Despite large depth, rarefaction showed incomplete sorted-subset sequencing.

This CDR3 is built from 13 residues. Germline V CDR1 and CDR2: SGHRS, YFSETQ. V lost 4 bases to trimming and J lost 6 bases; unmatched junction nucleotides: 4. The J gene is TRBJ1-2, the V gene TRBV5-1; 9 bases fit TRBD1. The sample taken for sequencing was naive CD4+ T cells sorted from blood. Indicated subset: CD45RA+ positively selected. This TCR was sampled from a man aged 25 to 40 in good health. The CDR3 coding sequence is TGCGCCAGCAGCCCCGGGACAGGGAATGGCTACACCTTC. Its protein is CASSPGTGNGYTF.